This record covers a single TCR beta chain. Its recognized antigen is unknown. No per-base quality is available; no much larger clone lies one base away. Stable Graves' hyperthyroidism was defined as the absence of progression to ophthalmopathy over 18 months of follow-up. Hyperthyroidism patients were newly diagnosed, had a disease duration of under 2 months, and were aged 18 to 65 years. Any patient with an uncontrolled infection, another autoimmune disease, pregnancy or lactation was excluded. Diagnoses relied on clinical symptoms, serum thyroxine and TRAb, thyroid ultrasound and orbital computed tomography. Ficoll-Paque density gradient centrifugation was used to isolate PBMCs from about 10 ml of fresh peripheral blood. Total RNA was extracted with Trizol reagent, and quality was checked on an Agilent 2100 Bioanalyzer. The sample belongs to a study of T cells in Graves' hyperthyroidism and ophthalmopathy (dated by TCRdb to about 2019). Some background on the complete study: Peripheral blood was sampled at the time of initial diagnosis, prior to any treatment. To identify TCR V-J signatures that set the groups apart, the researchers used a discovery cohort of about a hundred patients, made up of some 41 with Graves' ophthalmopathy and 57 with stable Graves' hyperthyroidism. An independent validation cohort of fewer than 20 hyperthyroidism patients and about 15 patients who later progressed to ophthalmopathy tested prospective prediction of ophthalmopathy. The 95 to 100 discovery patients were randomly divided into training and test sets at a 7:3 ratio. In more than 5 Graves' hyperthyroidism patients, the study also compared T-cell repertoires from thyroid tissue with T-cell repertoires from blood. After blood sampling, hyperthyroidism patients were treated with methimazole at a starting dose of 30 mg daily, and ophthalmopathy patients were treated with high-dose intravenous methylprednisolone. According to the paper, TCR Vbeta CDR3 sequencing was carried out on over 130 peripheral blood samples, which came from 40 to 45 ophthalmopathy, around 75 hyperthyroidism and about 17 progressor patients.

General study outcomes and caveats: In validation, the model predicted progression to ophthalmopathy a median of approximately 6.3 months before onset, with around 70% sensitivity and around 76% specificity. Most expanded thyroid clonotypes (frequency above 0.001) were also detected in blood, suggesting blood repertoires may reflect thyroid immune responses. Sample size was not statistically predetermined, and blinding of investigators to group allocation was not performed. A 13 V-J signature model separated ophthalmopathy from stable hyperthyroidism, with 87.88% sensitivity and 81.08% specificity in cross-validation and 80%/75% in testing.

Via the germline V gene, CDR1 is SGHAT and CDR2 FQNNGV. The CDR3, from cysteine to phenylalanine, totals 16 residues. Only CDR3 DNA remains: 48 bases, in frame from the first base. The trim is 3 bases for V and 2 bases for J, with a gap of 15 bases between the germline ends. The TCR beta CDR3 regions were amplified from the RNA transcripts. A first-round RT-PCR of the TCR CDR3 used the HTBI primer set with the Qiagen OneStep RT-PCR kit. Libraries were constructed in a second round of multiplex PCR, after which size selection and purification were performed. Libraries were sequenced paired-end with 100 bp reads on an Illumina HiSeq2000. Regarding the original processing steps: SOAPnuke was used to process the raw data, removing reads that contained adapters or uncalled bases, had a mean Phred below 15, or lacked an exact match to the constant primer or identifier. COPE v1.2.5 was used to merge high-quality paired reads, and clonotypes were defined as unique nucleotide sequences. MiTCR v1.1 was used to align the clonotypes against IMGT TRBV, TRBD and TRBJ reference segments. Only V-J combinations with frequency above 0.0001, covering about 99% of repertoires, were analysed. A TCS score was defined as the ratio between F50 (clonal expansion) and ExV (chaos), using BLOSUM62-based TCRdist between CDR3 peptides within each V-J. Welch's t-statistics and random forest reduced 450 to 600 V-J features to roughly 13, which were used in a naive Bayes classifier (R e1071). TCRdb cleaned the public reads at Q25 with fastp, built clones with MiXCR and kept in-frame beta chains. CDR3 protein duplicates are merged, each entry listing the most common genes and DNA. The V and J calls shown here were made by TCRdb, not taken from the authors' results. The sample table contains some 700,000 distinct CDR3 sequences; only one count was recorded for roughly 17% of them. The top ten clones comprise 15% of the sample.

The receptor's source is a man aged 50 or older with Graves' hyperthyroidism. Rearrangement joined TRBV11-2 to TRBJ2-3; perhaps TRBD2 is the D gene, with 6 bases matching. Sequencing used blood. CDR3 sequence: CASSLGHSGPTDTQYF. The nucleotides are TGTGCCAGCAGCTTGGGGCATAGCGGCCCCACAGATACGCAGTATTTT.